A selection of T cell receptor beta chains follows, all from one sample in a study of T-cell memory formation after mild COVID-19. From the 5' RACE reads, TCRdb called clonotypes with MiXCR, one entry per CDR3 protein. Here the sample spans about 84,000 distinct CDR3 sequences, approximately 15% being singletons. Sequenced: PBMCs or a T cell subset sorted from them (not recorded which). The receptors originated from an adult woman who had mild COVID-19 (a few samples of this study predate the infection). Cell type and time point are not known. Both conserved end residues are part of each CDR3. Expanded clones get a size class; other rows say once, few or many, or leave the size out.

J: TRBJ2-2
size: .
V: TRBV24-1
CDR3: CATSDWTWSGSFELLTNTGELFF

J: TRBJ2-2
size: few
V: TRBV29-1
CDR3: CSVRWGANTGELFF

J: TRBJ2-7
size: few
V: TRBV29-1
CDR3: CSAGTGATYEQYF

J: TRBJ2-1
size: many
V: TRBV24-1
CDR3: CATSDPTGGAYNEQFF

J: TRBJ2-1
size: .
V: TRBV7-6
CDR3: CASSFGTNNEQFF

J: TRBJ1-2
size: few
V: TRBV6-5
CDR3: CASSYEFGAGGYYGYTF

J: TRBJ1-4
size: few
V: TRBV19
CDR3: CASSSRDRAGEKLFF

J: TRBJ2-3
size: .
V: TRBV7-8
CDR3: CASNLGGSTDTQYF

J: TRBJ2-3
size: few
V: TRBV7-2
CDR3: CASSLEGLAGFTDTQYF

J: TRBJ1-2
size: few
V: TRBV14
CDR3: CASSRESTGNYGYTF

J: TRBJ2-7
size: .
V: TRBV30
CDR3: CAWSLSTGAHEQYF

J: TRBJ1-1
size: few
V: TRBV6-6
CDR3: CASSSLTPGVADTEAFF

J: TRBJ2-1
size: .
V: TRBV9
CDR3: CASSPTGWDEQFF

J: TRBJ2-7
size: few
V: TRBV15
CDR3: CATSSGAGSPYEQYF

J: TRBJ2-3
size: .
V: TRBV7-3
CDR3: CASSLGLGVTDTQYF

J: TRBJ2-3
size: .
V: TRBV12-3/TRBV12-4
CDR3: CASSSPASTDTQYF

J: TRBJ2-7
size: .
V: TRBV7-8
CDR3: CASSFRGAYEQYF

J: TRBJ2-2
size: few
V: TRBV24-1
CDR3: CATSDRLPNTGELFF

J: TRBJ2-2
size: .
V: TRBV14
CDR3: CASSRTSHTGELFF

J: TRBJ2-7
size: few
V: TRBV7-8
CDR3: CASSPNPYGGSYEQYF

J: TRBJ2-6
size: .
V: TRBV15
CDR3: CATSSKGQGPGANVLTF

J: TRBJ2-2
size: few
V: TRBV5-5
CDR3: CASSVDENTGELFF

J: TRBJ2-7
size: few
V: TRBV27
CDR3: CASSLSGGGAYEQYF

J: TRBJ2-1
size: few
V: TRBV7-6
CDR3: CASNPGAGGAYNEQFF

J: TRBJ1-6
size: .
V: TRBV7-9
CDR3: CASSRPQSPLHF

J: TRBJ2-1
size: .
V: TRBV9
CDR3: CASSASSGSIGGDEQFF

J: TRBJ2-5
size: few
V: TRBV4-1
CDR3: CASSQGERGAQETKYF

J: TRBJ2-1
size: few
V: TRBV9
CDR3: CASSVEGLYYNEQFF

J: TRBJ2-6
size: .
V: TRBV23-1
CDR3: CANPSEVRGRLVGANVLTF

J: TRBJ2-7
size: few
V: TRBV27
CDR3: CASSLSEGSYEQYF

J: TRBJ2-3
size: few
V: TRBV12-3/TRBV12-4
CDR3: CASSPSRGIDTQYF

J: TRBJ2-5
size: .
V: TRBV4-1
CDR3: CASSQGGAEGETQYF

J: TRBJ2-4
size: few
V: TRBV29-1
CDR3: CSVEPPGKNIQYF

J: TRBJ2-5
size: once
V: TRBV7-9
CDR3: CASSFLGSAHLQETQYF

J: TRBJ1-1
size: .
V: TRBV20-1
CDR3: CSARGDSNTEAFF

J: TRBJ2-1
size: few
V: TRBV7-3
CDR3: CASSLSLAGVTNEQFF

J: TRBJ2-7
size: few
V: TRBV7-8
CDR3: CASSTGGEYEQYF

J: TRBJ1-2
size: .
V: TRBV5-6
CDR3: CASSLNRQGEVYGYTF

J: TRBJ1-5
size: few
V: TRBV9
CDR3: CASSAQGISQPQHF

J: TRBJ2-7
size: few
V: TRBV7-9
CDR3: CASSLDPRYYEQYF

J: TRBJ2-5
size: .
V: TRBV7-9
CDR3: CASSLVGGVGETQYF

J: TRBJ2-7
size: few
V: TRBV9
CDR3: CASSPGHEQYF

J: TRBJ2-3
size: many
V: TRBV24-1
CDR3: CATSEGAPSTDTQYF

J: TRBJ2-1
size: .
V: TRBV9
CDR3: CASSVEMGRPEYEQFF